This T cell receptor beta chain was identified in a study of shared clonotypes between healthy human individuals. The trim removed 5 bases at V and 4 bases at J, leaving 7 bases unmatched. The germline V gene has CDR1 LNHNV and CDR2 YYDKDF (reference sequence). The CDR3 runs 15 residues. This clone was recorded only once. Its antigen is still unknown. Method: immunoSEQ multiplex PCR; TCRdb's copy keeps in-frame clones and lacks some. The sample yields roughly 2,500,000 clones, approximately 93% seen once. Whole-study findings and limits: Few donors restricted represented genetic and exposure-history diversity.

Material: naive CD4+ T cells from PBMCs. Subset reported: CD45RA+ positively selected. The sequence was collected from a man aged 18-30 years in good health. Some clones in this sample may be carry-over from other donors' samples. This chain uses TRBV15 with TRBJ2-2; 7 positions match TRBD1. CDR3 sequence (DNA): TGTGCCACCAGCCGGGGACAGAAAAGCACCGGGGAGCTGTTTTTT. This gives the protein CATSRGQKSTGELFF.